This TCR beta chain stems from a study of blood T cell repertoires in COVID-19. Study overall: Whether acute or convalescent, the COVID-19 samples came from the United States, Italy and Spain. Sample material is recorded as cDNA or gDNA derived from T cells, B-cell-depleted T cells, or PBMCs.

J lost 0 bases, V lost 5 bases, and 4 bases had no gene match. CDR1 and CDR2 (germline): MNHEY, SMNVEV (reference sequence). This CDR3 comprises 15 residues. The table lists this clone with a count of one. How the authors handled the data: Amplification of reference gene primers was used by the study to estimate nucleated cell counts. Clones were sequenced by immunoSEQ multiplex PCR, and TCRdb holds only the in-frame ones, with some missing. V and J calls and clone size are copied from that table; D and trimming were computed from the DNA. The sample has about 280,000 clones; roughly nine tenths are singletons.

The TCR was taken from a man aged 40-55 years with active or convalescent COVID-19. The chain carries TRBV27 and TRBJ1-5, with TRBD1 matching 7 bases. Source material: peripheral blood. CDR3 nucleotide sequence: TGTGCCAGCAGTCCGGGACAGTATAGCAATCAGCCCCAGCATTTT. As protein: CASSPGQYSNQPQHF.